This T cell receptor (beta chain) was profiled in a study of T cells after yellow fever vaccination. TCRdb fed the 5' RACE reads into MiXCR, producing one record per CDR3 protein. The sample lists 200,000 to 300,000 distinct CDR3 sequences, around 3.5% occurring once. This clonotype was picked up many times. Trimming pared 7 bases from V and 8 bases from J, leaving 17 bases between. This CDR3 region has 13 residues. Germline V gene sequence: CDR1 MNHNS, CDR2 SASEGT. The TCR comes from a man between 18 and 29 years old who received the YFV17D yellow fever vaccine. The rearrangement joins TRBV6-1 to TRBJ1-2; D may be TRBD1 (5 bases). Sequenced here: PBMCs, sampled 15 days after the yellow fever booster vaccination. Here the CDR3 DNA reads TGTGCCAGCAAATGGGGCGTCGGGGTCGGCTACACCTTC. This gives the protein CASKWGVGVGYTF.